The clone carrying this T cell receptor beta chain was counted a few times. Its antigen remains unknown. This record comes from a study of regulatory T cells in long-lasting Graves disease. Germline assignment: CDR1 SEHNR and CDR2 FQNEAQ (reference sequence). Trimming removed 10 bases at V and 1 base at J, with 20 bases between. This CDR3 spans 17 amino acids. Library construction for TCR beta used iRepertoire HTBI primers and Arm-PCR of CDR3 regions. TCRdb re-analysed the multiplex PCR reads in MiXCR, keeping a single row per CDR3 protein. Of fewer than 650,000 distinct CDR3 sequences listed, around 17% are singletons. The time point: newly diagnosed GD, antithyroid drugs for less than 3 months. From PBMCs, RNA was extracted and then used to make the TCR library. Study findings and constraints: Persistent Graves' patients possessed reduced TCR diversity relative to recently diagnosed ones.

The sample was also reused in another study, on T cells in Graves' hyperthyroidism and ophthalmopathy. That paper adds: Most thyroid clonotypes expanded above 0.001 were also detected in blood.

This sequence joins TRBV7-9 and TRBJ2-6; D possibly corresponds to TRBD1 (6 bases). The sample here was peripheral blood mononuclear cells (PBMCs), taken at new diagnosis, from a patient treated with antithyroid drugs. The source is a woman in her twenties or thirties with Graves disease. This chain's CDR3 is CAISPGTRTSGANVLTF. CDR3 nucleotides: TGTGCCATCTCTCCCGGGACACGAACTTCTGGGGCCAACGTCCTGACTTTC.